This T cell receptor beta chain was sequenced during a study of monozygotic twins with cystic fibrosis. The overall study: Libraries were built from roughly 2.8 micrograms of fragmented DNA using about 16 PCR cycles. The study, taken as a whole, reports: Age, concordance and disease severity did not associate with shared CDR3 numbers. Monozygotic CF twins shared more identical nucleotide clonotypes than unrelated patients. Co-twins had the most similar V usage for 13 of 16 pairs, J for 8.

Trimming took 1 base from V and 6 from J, leaving 10 bases between them. The CDR3 is made up of 14 amino acids. Germline values: CDR1 SEHNR, CDR2 FQNEAQ (reference sequence). The protocol was immunoSEQ multiplex PCR, while the TCRdb copy is restricted to in-frame clones and leaves out a portion. The data hold about 11,000 clones, with roughly 96% observed a single time. Details on this clone: Its specificity is unknown.

This clonotype was sampled from a boy under 18 with cystic fibrosis. The chain is built from TRBV7-9 and TRBJ1-5, with D perhaps TRBD1 (6 bases). The sample was blood. The CDR3 reads CASSLDRASQPQHF. CDR3 DNA sequence: TGTGCCAGCAGCTTAGACAGGGCGAGTCAGCCCCAGCATTTT.